Presented here are 21 T cell receptor beta chains from one specimen sequenced in a study of CD8 T cells in Susac syndrome. Random hexamers were used to reverse transcribe the RNA input (about 0.45 to 1 ug). TCRdb redid the calling of the immunoSEQ multiplex PCR reads with MiXCR, one entry per CDR3 protein. This sample carries about 200,000 distinct CDR3 sequences, roughly 94% of them seen once, and the ten largest clones take approximately 0.094%. Material for sequencing was CD4+ T cells from PBMCs. These receptor sequences come from a human donor in good health.

The chain links TRBV3-1 to TRBJ1-6; possible D gene TRBD1, 6 bases. Germline V CDR1 and CDR2: LGHDT, YNNKEL (reference sequence). This CDR3 is 16 amino acids long. Trimming removed 2 bases at V and 7 bases at J, with 15 bases between. The CDR3 loop reads CASSQTAGHGNSPLHF. CDR3 nucleotides: TGTGCCAGCAGCCAAACAGCGGGACACGGGAATTCACCCCTCCACTTT.

The chain is built from TRBV6-5 and TRBJ1-3; the D gene is possibly TRBD1 (6 bases). The CDR3 length is 18 residues. The ends were cut back, 0 bases at V and 4 bases at J, with 19 bases in the middle. From germline, CDR1 is MNHEY and CDR2 SVGAGI. DNA for the CDR3: TGTGCCAGCAGTTACTCCGGAAGGGTGGGGGCTTCAGGAAACACCATATATTTT. It translates to CASSYSGRVGASGNTIYF.

The V gene is TRBV7-9, the J gene TRBJ2-4, with D unresolved. Germline V gene data show CDR1 as SEHNR and CDR2 as FQNEAQ (reference sequence). This CDR3 contains 16 residues. V lost 1 base and J lost 0, with 10 bases in between. The CDR3: CASSLGSGQAKNIQYF. DNA for the CDR3: TGTGCCAGCAGCTTAGGGTCAGGCCAAGCCAAAAACATTCAGTACTTC.

The chain couples TRBV10-3 to TRBJ2-7; a possible D gene is TRBD1 (5 bases). V shed 2 bases and J shed 3 bases, with 8 bases lying between them. Germline V gene data show CDR1 as ENHRY and CDR2 as SYGVKD. This CDR3 comprises 13 residues. CDR3 DNA: TGTGCCATCAGTGAGGGCAGGGACTACGAGCAGTACGTC. Amino acid sequence: CAISEGRDYEQYV.

This chain connects TRBV29-1 to TRBJ1-2, with TRBD1 matching over 8 bases. The length of the CDR3 is 13 residues. The J segment lost 4 bases and the V segment lost 6 bases, leaving 7 bases of the junction unmatched. In germline, CDR1 is SQVTM, CDR2 ANQGSEA. In DNA, the CDR3 is TGCAGCGTAGCACAGGGGGATGTCTATGGCTACACCTTC. This translates into CSVAQGDVYGYTF.

This rearrangement joins TRBV2 to TRBJ1-1; D ambiguous. V lost 8 bases to trimming and J lost 2 bases, with 15 bases between them. The CDR3 loop spans 14 amino acids. Germline V lookup: CDR1 SNHLY, CDR2 FYNNEI. CDR3 residues: CASSSGWGNTEAFF. The CDR3 nucleotides read TGTGCCAGCTCCTCCGGATGGGGTAACACTGAAGCTTTCTTT.

The V gene is TRBV5-1, the J gene TRBJ2-1; D gene unclear. This CDR3 has 15 residues. V shed 3 bases and J shed 0 bases, with 10 bases lying between them. Germline V gene data show CDR1 as SGHRS and CDR2 as YFSETQ. Here the CDR3 DNA reads TGCGCCAGCAGCTCTAGTGGTAGCTCCTACAATGAGCAGTTCTTC. Translated, it gives CASSSSGSSYNEQFF.

V usage is TRBV5-4 and J usage is TRBJ2-3; a weak D match, TRBD2 (6 bases). Germline CDR1 is SGHNT and CDR2 is YYREEE (reference sequence). The CDR3 is made up of 13 amino acids. Between the trimmed V and J ends, which lost 0 bases and 5 bases, there was a span of 7 bases. CDR3 nucleotides: TGTGCCAGCAGCTTGGCTAGCGAAGATACGCAGTATTTT. It codes for CASSLASEDTQYF.

V gene TRBV18 combines with J gene TRBJ2-5, with D maybe TRBD1 (5 bases). The V and J ends lost 2 bases and 1 base respectively, with 14 bases between them. The length of the CDR3 is 16 residues. The V gene's germline CDR1 is KGHSH and CDR2 LQKENI. DNA for the CDR3: TGTGCCAGCTCACCAGGGCTACAGGCTAGCCAAGAGACCCAGTACTTC. As protein: CASSPGLQASQETQYF.

The chain joins TRBV20-1 to TRBJ1-2; D not certain. This CDR3 contains 10 residues. V lost 6 bases to trimming and J lost 4 bases, with 6 bases between them. Per the germline V gene, CDR1 is DFQATT and CDR2 is SNEGSKA (reference sequence). The CDR3 nucleotides are TGCAGTGCGCCCGGCTATGGCTACACCTTC. Translated, it gives CSAPGYGYTF.

The chain carries TRBV15 and TRBJ1-2; 7 bases match TRBD1. The V and J ends lost 0 bases and 4 bases, in that order; junction bases with no gene match: 5. CDR1 is LNHNV and CDR2 is YYDKDF in the germline V gene (reference sequence). The CDR3 consists of 15 residues. The CDR3 here is CATSRDLGQLYGYTF. In DNA, the CDR3 is TGTGCCACCAGCAGAGATCTGGGACAGCTCTATGGCTACACCTTC. The whole variable domain, remainder taken from reference TRBV15 and TRBJ1-2, is DAMVIQNPRYQVTQFGKPVTLSCSQTLNHNVMYWYQQKSSQAPKLLFHYYDKDFNNEADTPDNFQSRRPNTSFCFLDIRSPGLGDTAMYLCATSRDLGQLYGYTFGSGTRLTVV.

This chain uses TRBV12-3 or TRBV12-4 with TRBJ2-1; D gene ambiguous. The CDR3 sequence is 13 residues long. V was pared by 5 bases and J by 4 bases, with 9 bases between. CDR3: CASSRPEYNEQFF. In DNA, the CDR3 is TGTGCCAGCAGTCGCCCGGAGTACAATGAGCAGTTCTTC.

This clonotype has just one count. This chain links TRBV9 with TRBJ1-1; TRBD1 agrees at 9 bases. Trimming at V came to 3 bases and at J to 7 bases, leaving 10 bases not matched to a gene. CDR3 length equals 15 residues. The V gene's germline CDR1 is SGDLS and CDR2 YYNGEE. The CDR3 loop reads CASSAGRTGADEAFF. The CDR3 region has the DNA TGTGCCAGCAGCGCAGGTCGGACAGGGGCGGATGAAGCTTTCTTT.

The rearrangement uses TRBV5-1 and TRBJ1-1; tentatively, D is TRBD1 (6 bases). Germline-derived CDR1 and CDR2 are SGHRS and YFSETQ. CDR3 length: 14 residues. V gave up 3 bases and J gave up 5 bases, with 14 bases separating them. The CDR3 DNA reads TGCGCCAGCAGCTCAGGGGATGGAGTAACTGAAGCTTTCTTT. This codes for CASSSGDGVTEAFF.

V is TRBV29-1 and J is TRBJ2-2, with a tentative D call TRBD2 (6 bases). CDR1 and CDR2 (germline): SQVTM, ANQGSEA. This CDR3 has 15 amino acids. The V gene lost 1 base and the J gene lost 2 bases, with 11 bases spanning the gap. For the CDR3, the DNA is TGCAGCGTTGAAGGGGGGAGGCCCAACACCGGGGAGCTGTTTTTT. Residues: CSVEGGRPNTGELFF.

V and J are TRBV3-1 and TRBJ1-2; unclear D gene. Germline V gives CDR1 LGHDT, CDR2 YNNKEL (reference sequence). CDR3 length equals 13 residues. V lost 0 bases, J lost 3 bases, and 5 bases lay in between. DNA for the CDR3: TGTGCCAGCAGCCAAGAGTGGGACTATGGCTACACCTTC. Amino acid sequence: CASSQEWDYGYTF.

The chain uses TRBV11-2 and TRBJ2-5; maybe TRBD1 (6 bases). The CDR3 has 13 amino acids. The V and J ends lost 3 bases and 5 bases respectively, with 10 bases between them. Germline V lookup: CDR1 SGHAT, CDR2 FQNNGV. The CDR3 DNA reads TGTGCCAGCAGCTTCAGGGGAGTGGAGACCCAGTACTTC. It encodes CASSFRGVETQYF.

The CDR3: CASGVEETDTQYF. The DNA for the CDR3 is TGTGCCAGCGGGGTGGAAGAAACAGATACGCAGTATTTT. The chain uses TRBV28 and TRBJ2-3; D is ambiguous. The CDR3 runs 13 residues. The V gene lost 8 bases and the J gene lost 3 bases, with 12 bases spanning the gap. Germline lookup yields CDR1 MDHEN and CDR2 SYDVKM.

The chain joins TRBV20-1 to TRBJ2-3; TRBD2 matches at 8 bases. Germline-derived CDR1 and CDR2 are DFQATT and SNEGSKA (reference sequence). The CDR3 has 13 amino acids. Trimming cost V 6 bases and J 2 bases; bases outside gene matches: 4. CDR3 coding DNA: TGCAGTGCACCACTAGCGGACACAGATACGCAGTATTTT. Translation: CSAPLADTDTQYF.

The genes are TRBV7-9 and TRBJ2-3; TRBD1 is a possible D gene (7 bases). Germline-derived CDR1 and CDR2 are SEHNR and FQNEAQ (reference sequence). The CDR3 loop spans 16 amino acids. Trimming took off 8 bases at V and 0 bases at J, with 18 bases between the two ends. DNA for the CDR3: TGTGCCAGCCTCCCGCCCCCAGGGGGGAGCACAGATACGCAGTATTTT. Amino acid sequence: CASLPPPGGSTDTQYF.

The V gene is TRBV6-5, the J gene TRBJ2-1; a weak D match, TRBD1 (6 bases). This CDR3 contains 13 residues. From germline, CDR1 is MNHEY and CDR2 SVGAGI. Trimming left V 6 bases short and J 7 bases short, with 13 bases between. The CDR3 coding sequence is TGTGCCAGCAGACAGGGATTATTAAATGAGCAGTTCTTC. It yields the protein CASRQGLLNEQFF.